This T cell receptor (beta chain) was observed in a study of blood T cell repertoires in COVID-19. Overall study context: The cDNA or gDNA used as material had been derived from T cells, B-cell-depleted T cells, or PBMCs.

Original processing methods: Amplification from reference gene primers served as the basis for estimated nucleated cell counts. This table comes from immunoSEQ multiplex PCR, and its TCRdb copy is limited to in-frame clones, with some not included. From that table come the V and J calls and clone size; the DNA was used to work out D and trimming. This table has approximately 69,000 clones, 90% appearing once. The CDR3 contains 17 residues. Germline CDR1 SGHTS, CDR2 YDEGEE. J lost 0 bases, V lost 7 bases, and 7 bases had no gene match. The TCR sequence derives from a man between 45 and 60 years old with acute or convalescent COVID-19. The V gene is TRBV5-8, the J gene TRBJ2-3, with 14 bases lining up with TRBD2. The material sequenced was peripheral blood. The CDR3: CASPGLAGGPSTDTQYF. CDR3 nucleotide sequence: TGTGCCAGCCCCGGACTAGCGGGAGGACCTAGCACAGATACGCAGTATTTT. The variable domain in full, completed from reference TRBV5-8 and TRBJ2-3, reads EAGVTQSPTHLIKTRGQQATLRCSPISGHTSVYWYQQALGLGLQFLLWYDEGEERNRGNFPPRFSGRQFPNYSSELNVNALELEDSALYLCASPGLAGGPSTDTQYFGPGTRLTVL.